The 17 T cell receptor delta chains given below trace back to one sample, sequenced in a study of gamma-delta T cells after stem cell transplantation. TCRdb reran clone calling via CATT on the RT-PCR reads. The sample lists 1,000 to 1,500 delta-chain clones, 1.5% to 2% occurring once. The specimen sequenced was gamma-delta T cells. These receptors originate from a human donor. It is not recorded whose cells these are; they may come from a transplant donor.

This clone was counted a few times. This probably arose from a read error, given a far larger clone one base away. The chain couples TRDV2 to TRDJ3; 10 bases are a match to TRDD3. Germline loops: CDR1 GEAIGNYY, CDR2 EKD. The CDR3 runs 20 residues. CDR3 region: CACDVLGDSRGSWDTRQVFF. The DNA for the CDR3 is TGTGCCTGTGACGTTCTGGGGGATAGTCGTGGCTCCTGGGACACCCGACAGGTGTTTTTC.

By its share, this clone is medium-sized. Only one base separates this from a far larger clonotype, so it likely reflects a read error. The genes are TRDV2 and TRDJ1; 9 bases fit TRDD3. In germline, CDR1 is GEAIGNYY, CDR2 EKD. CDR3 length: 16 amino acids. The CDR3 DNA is TGTGCCTGTGGCACCATTACTGGGGGACACACCGATAAACTCATCTTT. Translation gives CACGTITGGHTDKLIF.

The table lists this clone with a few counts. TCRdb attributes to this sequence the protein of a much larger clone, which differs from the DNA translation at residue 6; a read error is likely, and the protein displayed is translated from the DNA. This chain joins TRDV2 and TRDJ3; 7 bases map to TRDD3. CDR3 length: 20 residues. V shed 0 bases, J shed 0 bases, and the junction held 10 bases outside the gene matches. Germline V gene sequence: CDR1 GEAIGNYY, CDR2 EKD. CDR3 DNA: TGTGCCTGTGACACCGTTGGGGATAGCCCCAGCTCCTGGGACACCCGACAGATGTTTTTC. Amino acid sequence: CACDTVGDSPSSWDTRQMFF.

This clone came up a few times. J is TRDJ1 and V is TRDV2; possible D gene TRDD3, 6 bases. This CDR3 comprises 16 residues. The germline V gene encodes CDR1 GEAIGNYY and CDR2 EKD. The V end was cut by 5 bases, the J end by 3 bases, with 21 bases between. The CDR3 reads CACVGLVGISSDKLIF. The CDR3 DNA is TGTGCCTGTGTGGGGCTGGTGGGGATCTCCTCCGATAAACTCATCTTT.

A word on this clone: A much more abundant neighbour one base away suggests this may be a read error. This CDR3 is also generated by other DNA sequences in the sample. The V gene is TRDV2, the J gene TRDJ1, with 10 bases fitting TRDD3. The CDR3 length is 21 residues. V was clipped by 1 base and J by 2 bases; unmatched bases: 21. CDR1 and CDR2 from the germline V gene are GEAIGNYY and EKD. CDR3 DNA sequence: TGTGCCTGTGACACTGTTTTTCTTTCTTCCGTACTGGGGGATCGTACCGATAAACTCATCTTT. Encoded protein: CACDTVFLSSVLGDRTDKLIF.

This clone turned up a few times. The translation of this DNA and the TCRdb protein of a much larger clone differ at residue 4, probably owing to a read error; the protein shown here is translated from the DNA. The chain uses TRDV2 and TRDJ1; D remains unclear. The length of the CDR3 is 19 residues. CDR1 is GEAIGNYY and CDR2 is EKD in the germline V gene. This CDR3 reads CACYTVTNGVETYTDKLIF. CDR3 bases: TGTGCCTGTTACACGGTAACGAATGGTGTGGAGACGTACACCGATAAACTCATCTTT.

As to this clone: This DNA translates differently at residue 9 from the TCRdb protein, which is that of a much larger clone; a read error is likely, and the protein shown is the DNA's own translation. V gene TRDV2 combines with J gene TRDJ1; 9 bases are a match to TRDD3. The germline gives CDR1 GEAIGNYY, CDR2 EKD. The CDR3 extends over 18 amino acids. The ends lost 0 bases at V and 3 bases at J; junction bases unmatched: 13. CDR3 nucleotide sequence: TGTGCCTGTGACACCGTGTCGACTCGGGGATACGGTCCCGATAAACTCATCTTT. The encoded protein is CACDTVSTRGYGPDKLIF.

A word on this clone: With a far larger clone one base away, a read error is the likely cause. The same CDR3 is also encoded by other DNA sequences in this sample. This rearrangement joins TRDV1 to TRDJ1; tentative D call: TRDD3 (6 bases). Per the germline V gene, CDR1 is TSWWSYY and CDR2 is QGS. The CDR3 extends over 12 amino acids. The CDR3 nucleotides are TGCGCTCTTGGGGGCCACCTGAGCGGACTCATCTTT. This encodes CALGGHLSGLIF.

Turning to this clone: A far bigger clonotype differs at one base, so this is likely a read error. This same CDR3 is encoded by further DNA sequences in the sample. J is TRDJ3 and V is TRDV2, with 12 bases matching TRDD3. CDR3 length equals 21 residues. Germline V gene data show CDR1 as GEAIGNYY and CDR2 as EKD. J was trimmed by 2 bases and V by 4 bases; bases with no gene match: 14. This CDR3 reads CACDTGNWGIHRPWDTRQMFF. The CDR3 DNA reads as TGTGCCTGTGATACCGGGAACTGGGGGATACATCGCCCCTGGGACACCCGACAGATGTTTTTC.

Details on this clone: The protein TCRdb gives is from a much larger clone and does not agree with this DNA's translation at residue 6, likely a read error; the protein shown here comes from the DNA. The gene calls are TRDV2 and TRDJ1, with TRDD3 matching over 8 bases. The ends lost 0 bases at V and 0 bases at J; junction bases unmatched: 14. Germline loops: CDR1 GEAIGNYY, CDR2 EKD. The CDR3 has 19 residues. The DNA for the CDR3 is TGTGCCTGTGACACCGCAACTGGGGGCCAAGGGATGTACACCGATAAACTCATCTTT. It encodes CACDTATGGQGMYTDKLIF.

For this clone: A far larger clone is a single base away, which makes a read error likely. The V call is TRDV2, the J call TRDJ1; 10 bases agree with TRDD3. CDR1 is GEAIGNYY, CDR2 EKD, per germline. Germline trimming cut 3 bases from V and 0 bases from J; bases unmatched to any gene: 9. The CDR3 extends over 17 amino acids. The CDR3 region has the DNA TGTGCCTGTGACGCGATGCTGGGGGATAGGTACACCGATAAACTCATCTTT. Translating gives CACDAMLGDRYTDKLIF.

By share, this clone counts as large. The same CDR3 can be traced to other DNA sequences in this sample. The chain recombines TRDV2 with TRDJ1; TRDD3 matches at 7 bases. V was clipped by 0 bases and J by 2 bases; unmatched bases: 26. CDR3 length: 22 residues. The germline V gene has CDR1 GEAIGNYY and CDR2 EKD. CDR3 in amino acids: CACDTVVVGDWGPLGNTDKLIF. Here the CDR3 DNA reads TGTGCCTGTGACACCGTCGTGGTTGGCGACTGGGGACCTTTGGGTAATACCGATAAACTCATCTTT.

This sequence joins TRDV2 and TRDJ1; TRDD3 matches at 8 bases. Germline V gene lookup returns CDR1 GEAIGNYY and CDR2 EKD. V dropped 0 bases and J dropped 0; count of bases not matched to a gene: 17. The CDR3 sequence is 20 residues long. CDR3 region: CACDTVRVPGLGANTDKLIF. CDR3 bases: TGTGCCTGTGACACCGTGCGGGTGCCTGGACTGGGGGCCAACACCGATAAACTCATCTTT.

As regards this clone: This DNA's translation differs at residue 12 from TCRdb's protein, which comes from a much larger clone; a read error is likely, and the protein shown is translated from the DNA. This CDR3 is CACDTVAGGPRADKLIF. Written as DNA, the CDR3 is TGTGCCTGTGACACCGTGGCTGGGGGTCCGAGAGCCGATAAACTCATCTTT. The rearrangement uses TRDV2 and TRDJ1, with 7 bases identical to TRDD3. The CDR3 totals 17 residues. The V and J ends lost 0 bases and 3 bases, in that order; junction bases with no gene match: 12. Germline values: CDR1 GEAIGNYY, CDR2 EKD.

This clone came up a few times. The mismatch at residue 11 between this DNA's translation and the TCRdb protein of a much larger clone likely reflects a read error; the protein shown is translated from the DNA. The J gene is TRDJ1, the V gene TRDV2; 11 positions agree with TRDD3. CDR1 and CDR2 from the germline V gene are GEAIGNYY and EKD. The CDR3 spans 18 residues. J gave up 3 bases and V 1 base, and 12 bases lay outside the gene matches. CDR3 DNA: TGTGCCTGTGACACGTCGTGGGGGATACGCCAGGGGTCCGATAAACTCATCTTT. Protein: CACDTSWGIRQGSDKLIF.

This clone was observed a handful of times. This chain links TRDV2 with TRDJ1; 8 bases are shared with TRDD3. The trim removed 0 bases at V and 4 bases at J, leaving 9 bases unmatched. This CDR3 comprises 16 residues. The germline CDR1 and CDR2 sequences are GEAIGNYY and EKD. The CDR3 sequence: CACDTVRTGGHDKLIF. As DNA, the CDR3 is TGTGCCTGTGACACCGTTCGGACTGGGGGTCACGATAAACTCATCTTT.

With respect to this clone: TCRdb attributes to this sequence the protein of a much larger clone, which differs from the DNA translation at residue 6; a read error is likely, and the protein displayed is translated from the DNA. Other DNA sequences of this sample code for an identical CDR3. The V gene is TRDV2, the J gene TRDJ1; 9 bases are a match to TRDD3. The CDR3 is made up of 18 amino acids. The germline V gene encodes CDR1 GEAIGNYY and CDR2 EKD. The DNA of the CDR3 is TGTGCCTGTGACACCCCGATGGGGATACGCGGGGACACCGATAAACTGATCTTT. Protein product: CACDTPMGIRGDTDKLIF.